The present TCR beta chain was sequenced within a study of cytomegalovirus exposure and HLA in healthy donors. The study, taken as a whole, reports: An Asian-associated ancestry cluster reportedly showed fewer N-insertions than the approximately 700-donor mean in a later analysis.

With regard to this clone: What it binds is not known.

The PCR made use of 60 Vbeta and 13 Jbeta primers. Assay used: immunoSEQ multiplex PCR; TCRdb lists only in-frame clones, some missing. The table shows approximately 120,000 clones, with about 81% occurring only once. The CDR3 length is 15 residues. J lost 4 bases, V lost 3 bases, and 5 bases had no gene match. Germline assignment: CDR1 SGDLS and CDR2 YYNGEE. Specimen: PBMCs. The sequence was obtained from a woman aged 25-40 years in good health and CMV-seronegative. The V gene is TRBV9, the J gene TRBJ1-1, with 11 nucleotides matching TRBD1. Written as DNA, the CDR3 is TGTGCCAGCAGCGGAACCGGGACAGGGGGCACTGAAGCTTTCTTT. It codes for CASSGTGTGGTEAFF. The entire variable domain, with the rest obtained from reference TRBV9 and TRBJ1-1, is as follows: DSGVTQTPKHLITATGQRVTLRCSPRSGDLSVYWYQQSLDQGLQFLIQYYNGEERAKGNILERFSAQQFPDLHSELNLSSLELGDSALYFCASSGTGTGGTEAFFGQGTRLTVV.